A single sample gave rise to the 17 T cell receptor beta chains below, sequenced in a study of T-cell memory formation after mild COVID-19. TCRdb analysed the 5' RACE reads with MiXCR anew, one entry per CDR3 protein. In the table there are about 400,000 distinct CDR3 sequences, approximately 24% of which are singletons. Material for sequencing was PBMCs or a T cell subset sorted from them (not recorded which). These receptors all come from an adult woman who had mild COVID-19 (a few samples of this study predate the infection). Cell type and time point are not known.

This clonotype was picked up many times. The J gene is TRBJ2-7, the V gene TRBV20-1; D unclear. The CDR3 has 14 residues. Germline loops: CDR1 DFQATT, CDR2 SNEGSKA (reference sequence). V was shortened by 0 bases and J by 3 bases, with 12 bases between the two germline ends. CDR3 residues: CSARDTKEYYEQYF. Written as DNA, the CDR3 is TGCAGTGCTAGAGATACCAAAGAATACTACGAGCAGTACTTC.

The V and J genes are TRBV5-1 and TRBJ2-7; no firm D call. The CDR3 runs to 15 residues. V lost 3 bases and J 2 bases, leaving 15 bases between the germline ends. Germline V gene sequence: CDR1 SGHRS, CDR2 YFSETQ. CDR3 sequence: CASSWAATGTYEQYF. In DNA, the CDR3 is TGCGCCAGCAGCTGGGCAGCTACCGGAACCTACGAGCAGTACTTC. Variable domain in full (rest from reference TRBV5-1 and TRBJ2-7): KAGVTQTPRYLIKTRGQQVTLSCSPISGHRSVSWYQQTPGQGLQFLFEYFSETQRNKGNFPGRFSGRQFSNSRSEMNVSTLELGDSALYLCASSWAATGTYEQYFGPGTRLTVT.

In this sample, this clonotype turned up a few times. The rearrangement links TRBV12-3 or TRBV12-4 to TRBJ1-2; unclear D gene. The CDR3 is 12 amino acids. Between the trimmed V and J ends, which lost 5 bases and 7 bases, there was a span of 11 bases. CDR3 protein: CASSPRDRGYTF. CDR3 nucleotides: TGTGCCAGCAGTCCCCGGGATCGTGGCTACACCTTC.

DNA for the CDR3: TGCAGTGCCGCACAGGGAGACCCGAACTATGGCTACACCTTC. As protein: CSAAQGDPNYGYTF. This rearrangement joins TRBV20-1 to TRBJ1-2; TRBD1 is a possible D gene (6 bases). This CDR3 region has 14 residues. The germline V gene has CDR1 DFQATT and CDR2 SNEGSKA (reference sequence). With 6 bases removed from V and 2 bases from J, the gap between germline ends came to 16 bases.

This chain joins TRBV7-9 and TRBJ2-7; D gene unclear. The CDR3 spans 13 residues. Germline V gives CDR1 SEHNR, CDR2 FQNEAQ (reference sequence). Deletions cut 3 bases from V and 3 bases from J, with 9 bases between. The CDR3 DNA is TGTGCCAGCAGCTTTGACGGGTTCTACGAGCAGTACTTC. This sequence encodes CASSFDGFYEQYF.

This clonotype was observed a handful of times. The CDR3 loop is CASSQPGTSEYNEQFF. The CDR3 DNA sequence: TGCGCCAGCAGCCAACCGGGGACTAGCGAGTACAATGAGCAGTTCTTC. This sequence joins TRBV4-1 and TRBJ2-1, with 10 bases identical to TRBD2. Germline CDR1 and CDR2: MGHRA and YSYEKL. V lost 2 bases, J lost 4 bases, and 5 bases stayed unmatched. The CDR3 extends over 16 amino acids.

This clonotype was detected only a few times. The chain couples TRBV5-1 to TRBJ2-4; 8 nucleotides agree with TRBD1. V lost 4 bases and J lost 0; bases outside the gene matches: 6. Per germline, CDR1 SGHRS and CDR2 YFSETQ. CDR3 size: 16 residues. CDR3 in DNA: TGCGCCAGCAGCCAAGGACAGGGTCTAGCCAAAAACATTCAGTACTTC. Translated, it gives CASSQGQGLAKNIQYF.

CDR3 protein: CASSVGEAGAYEQYF. Here the CDR3 DNA reads TGTGCCAGCAGCGTAGGGGAAGCGGGGGCGTACGAGCAGTACTTC. This sequence joins TRBV9 and TRBJ2-7; 8 bases match TRBD2. The CDR3 has 15 amino acids. Germline loops: CDR1 SGDLS, CDR2 YYNGEE. Trimming cost V 0 bases and J 4 bases; bases outside gene matches: 6.

V and J are TRBV5-4 and TRBJ2-1, with 9 bases fitting TRBD1. V was clipped by 4 bases and J by 9 bases; unmatched bases: 8. The CDR3 consists of 14 residues. Germline V lookup: CDR1 SGHNT, CDR2 YYREEE (reference sequence). Here the CDR3 DNA reads TGTGCCAGCAGCCCCCGGACAGGGGTAGGTGAGCAGTTCTTC. Its translation: CASSPRTGVGEQFF. Using reference TRBV5-4 and TRBJ2-1 for the parts outside the CDR3, the full variable domain is ETGVTQSPTHLIKTRGQQVTLRCSSQSGHNTVSWYQQALGQGPQFIFQYYREEENGRGNFPPRFSGLQFPNYSSELNVNALELDDSALYLCASSPRTGVGEQFFGPGTRLTVL.

The chain combines TRBV25-1 with TRBJ2-3, with D perhaps matching TRBD2 (6 bases). The CDR3 runs 15 residues. V lost 3 bases and J 3 bases, leaving 13 bases between the germline ends. The germline V gene has CDR1 MGHDK and CDR2 SYGVNS. CDR3 amino acids: CASSDPGRGTDTQYF. The CDR3 DNA reads TGTGCCAGCAGTGACCCCGGGAGAGGGACAGATACGCAGTATTTT.

This clonotype showed up just a few times. The chain links TRBV11-3 to TRBJ2-2; D perhaps matches TRBD2 (5 bases). The CDR3 runs 14 residues. The germline V and J ends were trimmed by 5 bases and 3 bases, with 10 bases remaining between them. Germline CDR1 is SGHNT and CDR2 is YENEEA. This CDR3 is CASSIRGYTGELFF. The CDR3, as DNA: TGTGCCAGCAGCATCAGAGGGTACACCGGGGAGCTGTTTTTT.

This clonotype was observed a few times. At one end the junction does not follow the germline gene, possibly because of a read error. V and J are TRBV7-9 and TRBJ2-1, with 8 bases aligning to TRBD1. From germline, CDR1 is SEHNR and CDR2 FQNEAQ (reference sequence). This CDR3 is built from 13 residues. The CDR3 here is CASILAGGFEQFF. CDR3 DNA: TGTGCCAGCATCTTAGCAGGGGGCTTCGAGCAGTTCTTC.

The rearrangement joins TRBV6-2 or TRBV6-3 to TRBJ2-3; D is ambiguous. The CDR3 extends over 14 amino acids. From germline, CDR1 is MNHEY and CDR2 SVGEGT. V shed 3 bases and J shed 2 bases, with 9 bases lying between them. The CDR3 DNA follows: TGTGCCAGCAGTTATGGCCCTTTCACAGATACGCAGTATTTT. It is translated as CASSYGPFTDTQYF.

The chain combines TRBV30 with TRBJ1-2; maybe TRBD1 (5 bases). Germline V gene sequence: CDR1 GTSNPN, CDR2 SVGIG (reference sequence). Between the trimmed V and J ends, which lost 0 bases and 6 bases, there was a span of 14 bases. The CDR3 extends over 14 amino acids. The CDR3 bases are TGTGCCTGGAGTGTACAGGACGCGCCCCATGGCTACACCTTC. Its protein is CAWSVQDAPHGYTF. Full variable domain (remainder filled in from reference TRBV30 and TRBJ1-2): SQTIHQWPATLVQPVGSPLSLECTVEGTSNPNLYWYRQAAGRGLQLLFYSVGIGQISSEVPQNLSASRPQDRQFILSSKKLLLSDSGFYLCAWSVQDAPHGYTFGSGTRLTVV.

V usage is TRBV12-3 or TRBV12-4 and J usage is TRBJ2-3; D is possibly TRBD1 (6 bases). The CDR3 is 15 amino acids. V lost 6 bases and J lost 4, with 17 bases in between. The CDR3 protein is CASRAGTSNADTQYF. The CDR3 region has the DNA TGTGCCAGCAGGGCCGGGACATCAAACGCAGATACGCAGTATTTT.

The chain recombines TRBV20-1 with TRBJ1-4; D not certain. The CDR3 runs 11 residues. V lost 4 bases and J lost 8, with 8 bases in between. Germline assignment: CDR1 DFQATT and CDR2 SNEGSKA (reference sequence). The CDR3 DNA sequence: TGCAGTGCTATCCTTGGGGAAAAACTGTTTTTT. Its protein product is CSAILGEKLFF.

The CDR3 DNA reads as TGCAGTGCTTTTCGGTCTGGGGGTTCGACTGAAGCTTTCTTT. It translates to CSAFRSGGSTEAFF. The rearrangement joins TRBV20-1 to TRBJ1-1; a weak D match, TRBD1 (5 bases). This CDR3 has 14 amino acids. CDR1 is DFQATT and CDR2 is SNEGSKA in the germline V gene (reference sequence). The V end was cut by 5 bases, the J end by 5 bases, with 18 bases between.